Listed below are T cell receptor beta chains from one sample, sequenced in a study of blood T cell repertoires in COVID-19. Using immunoSEQ multiplex PCR, the repertoire was profiled, and TCRdb retains in-frame clones only, with some absent. The sample records tens of thousands of clones, roughly 90% being singletons. Source material: peripheral blood. The receptors originated from an elderly man with acute or convalescent COVID-19. Both conserved end residues are part of each CDR3. Each record gives: V gene, J gene, clone size, D gene, CDR3 protein, CDR3 DNA. A D gene is named only where the DNA matches it firmly. Clone size is given for some rows only: seen once, a few or many times, or a class if the clone is expanded.

>TRBV7-9|TRBJ1-2|NA|NA
CASSLLADGYTF
TGTGCCAGCAGCTTACTGGCGGATGGCTACACCTTC
>TRBV9|TRBJ2-5|NA|TRBD1
CASSPITGGALETQYF
TGTGCCAGCAGCCCAATTACAGGGGGCGCATTAGAGACCCAGTACTTC
>TRBV18|TRBJ2-1|NA|NA
CASSPDRQVYNEQFF
TGTGCCAGCTCACCCGACCGGCAGGTCTACAATGAGCAGTTCTTC
>TRBV19|TRBJ1-4|NA|NA
CASSEPRQAATNEKLFF
TGTGCCAGTAGTGAGCCCCGACAGGCTGCAACTAATGAAAAACTGTTTTTT
>TRBV5-1|TRBJ2-3|NA|NA
CASSLDRRGADTQYF
TGCGCCAGCAGCTTGGACAGGCGTGGTGCAGATACGCAGTATTTT
>TRBV28|TRBJ1-4|NA|NA
CASSHRVEKLFF
TGTGCCAGCAGTCACAGAGTTGAAAAACTGTTTTTT
>TRBV5-1|TRBJ1-6|NA|NA
CASSLDRAQSPLHF
TGCGCCAGCAGCTTGGACAGGGCGCAGTCACCCCTCCACTTT
>TRBV2|TRBJ1-5|NA|NA
CASRTGRNSNQPQHF
TGTGCCAGCAGAACCGGGAGAAATAGCAATCAGCCCCAGCATTTT
>TRBV19|TRBJ1-5|NA|NA
CASTAGVVQPQHF
TGTGCCAGTACGGCAGGGGTAGTTCAGCCCCAGCATTTT
>TRBV30|TRBJ1-1|NA|TRBD1
CAWSPGQMNTEAFF
TGTGCCTGGAGTCCGGGACAGATGAACACTGAAGCTTTCTTT
>TRBV5-1|TRBJ2-3|NA|TRBD2
CASSLSGGTDTQYF
TGCGCCAGCAGCTTGAGCGGGGGGACAGATACGCAGTATTTT
>TRBV2|TRBJ1-4|NA|NA
CASSVSRRGNEKLFF
TGTGCCAGCAGTGTTTCGCGCAGGGGTAATGAAAAACTGTTTTTT
>TRBV7-9|TRBJ1-1|NA|TRBD1
CASSLARLGGRGTNTEAFF
TGTGCCAGCAGCTTAGCCCGCCTGGGGGGCAGGGGGACGAACACTGAAGCTTTCTTT
>TRBV7-9|TRBJ1-4|NA|NA
CASSSDSPKLFF
TGTGCCAGCAGTTCGGACAGCCCAAAACTGTTTTTT
>TRBV5-4|TRBJ1-6|NA|TRBD1
CASTKDRGYNSPLHF
TGTGCCAGCACCAAGGACAGGGGCTATAATTCACCCCTCCACTTT
>TRBV11-2|TRBJ2-5|NA|TRBD2
CASSLDWVGPSGREGETQYF
TGTGCCAGCAGCTTAGATTGGGTCGGGCCTAGCGGGAGGGAAGGAGAGACCCAGTACTTC
>TRBV11-2|TRBJ2-7|NA|NA
CASSLVQGGDEQYF
TGTGCCAGCAGCTTAGTACAGGGGGGGGACGAGCAGTACTTC
>TRBV29-1|TRBJ1-1|NA|TRBD1
CSGWTGTNTEAFF
TGCAGCGGCTGGACAGGAACGAACACTGAAGCTTTCTTT
>TRBV10-1|TRBJ2-7|NA|NA
CASSDRIAPYEQYF
TGCGCCAGCAGTGACAGAATAGCCCCCTACGAGCAGTACTTC
>TRBV19|TRBJ2-7|NA|TRBD2
CASSRGTGGAYEQYF
TGTGCCAGTAGTAGAGGGACCGGGGGGGCGTACGAGCAGTACTTC
>TRBV5-1|TRBJ2-3|NA|TRBD2
CASSLGLAGITDTQYF
TGCGCCAGCAGCTTGGGACTAGCGGGGATCACAGATACGCAGTATTTT
>TRBV10-3|TRBJ2-7|NA|TRBD1
CAASLGTASSYEQYF
TGTGCCGCCTCCCTGGGGACAGCGTCGTCCTACGAGCAGTACTTC
>TRBV9|TRBJ1-4|few|TRBD1
CASSASGTGYEKLFF
TGTGCCAGCAGCGCTTCCGGGACAGGGTATGAAAAACTGTTTTTT
>TRBV3-1/TRBV3-2|TRBJ2-5|NA|NA
CASSQDPQTETQYF
TGTGCCAGCAGCCAAGACCCACAGACGGAGACCCAGTACTTC
>TRBV19|TRBJ2-1|NA|NA
CASSPGYNEQFF
TGTGCCAGTAGCCCGGGCTACAATGAGCAGTTCTTC
>TRBV4-1|TRBJ1-6|NA|NA
CASSQEGGRASSYNSPLHF
TGCGCCAGCAGCCAAGAAGGCGGCAGGGCGAGCTCCTATAATTCACCCCTCCACTTT
>TRBV5-6|TRBJ2-7|once|NA
CASSSNLPGIGNYEQYF
TGTGCCAGCAGCTCCAACCTACCAGGGATTGGGAACTACGAGCAGTACTTC
>TRBV7-2|TRBJ1-3|NA|NA
CASSLPRVSGNTIYF
TGTGCCAGCAGCTTACCACGGGTCTCTGGAAACACCATATATTTT
>TRBV5-4|TRBJ2-3|NA|TRBD1
CASSMDRARDTQYF
TGTGCCAGCAGCATGGACAGGGCACGGGATACGCAGTATTTT
>TRBV15|TRBJ2-1|NA|NA
CATSRERAGVMGEQFF
TGTGCCACCAGCAGAGAGAGGGCAGGGGTGATGGGTGAGCAGTTCTTC
>TRBV6-1|TRBJ1-5|NA|NA
CASSEAAYSNQPQHF
TGTGCCAGCAGTGAAGCAGCATATAGCAATCAGCCCCAGCATTTT
>TRBV21-1|TRBJ1-6|NA|NA
CASSSPRQGASSYNSPLHF
TGTGCCAGCAGCAGCCCCCGACAGGGCGCAAGCTCCTATAATTCACCCCTCCACTTT
>TRBV6-5|TRBJ1-3|few|TRBD1
CASSLVQGFGGNTIYF
TGTGCCAGCAGTTTAGTACAGGGGTTCGGTGGAAACACCATATATTTT
>TRBV30|TRBJ2-5|NA|NA
CAWSVFRRETQYF
TGTGCCTGGAGTGTATTCCGGAGGGAGACCCAGTACTTC
>TRBV3-1/TRBV3-2|TRBJ2-5|NA|NA
CASAYRVNGETQYF
TGTGCCAGCGCCTACAGGGTTAACGGAGAGACCCAGTACTTC
>TRBV7-9|TRBJ1-5|NA|NA
CASGGEGGGNQPQHF
TGTGCCAGCGGGGGGGAGGGCGGAGGCAATCAGCCCCAGCATTTT
>TRBV12-3/TRBV12-4|TRBJ2-3|NA|NA
CASSPYPDTQYF
TGTGCCAGCAGTCCCTACCCTGATACGCAGTATTTT
>TRBV7-8|TRBJ2-3|NA|TRBD1
CASSLVTGQATDTQYF
TGTGCCAGCAGCTTAGTCACGGGACAGGCAACAGATACGCAGTATTTT
>TRBV5-1|TRBJ2-2|NA|TRBD1
CASRKTGDTGELFF
TGCGCCAGCAGGAAGACAGGGGACACCGGGGAGCTGTTTTTT
>TRBV5-4|TRBJ1-2|NA|TRBD1
CASSAGQGGYTF
TGTGCCAGCAGCGCGGGACAGGGAGGCTACACCTTC
>TRBV5-8|TRBJ1-4|NA|TRBD1
CASSPRGENEKLFF
TGTGCCAGCAGCCCCAGGGGGGAAAATGAAAAACTGTTTTTT
>TRBV4-2|TRBJ1-1|few|NA
CASSRLRGTEAFF
TGTGCCAGCAGCCGGCTCCGGGGCACTGAAGCTTTCTTT
>TRBV11-2|TRBJ2-5|NA|NA
CASSPPGRETQYF
TGTGCCAGCAGCCCGCCAGGGCGCGAGACCCAGTACTTC
>TRBV7-8|TRBJ1-1|NA|NA
CASRKTEMNTEAFF
TGTGCCAGCAGGAAGACAGAGATGAACACTGAAGCTTTCTTT
>TRBV15|TRBJ2-1|NA|TRBD1
CATSIRGHSYNEQFF
TGTGCCACCAGCATAAGGGGGCACTCCTACAATGAGCAGTTCTTC
>TRBV19|TRBJ2-4|NA|TRBD1
CASSVQGAAGFNLAKNIQYF
TGTGCCAGTAGTGTACAGGGGGCAGCCGGATTCAATTTAGCCAAAAACATTCAGTACTTC
>TRBV11-3|TRBJ2-5|NA|TRBD1
CASSSYSGQGETQYF
TGTGCCAGCAGCTCTTACTCGGGACAGGGAGAGACCCAGTACTTC
>TRBV19|TRBJ1-6|NA|NA
CASSISGSSYNSPLHF
TGTGCCAGTAGTATTTCTGGGAGCTCCTATAATTCACCCCTCCACTTT
>TRBV11-2|TRBJ2-2|NA|TRBD1
CASSPRDRDTGELFF
TGTGCCAGCAGCCCCAGGGACAGGGACACCGGGGAGCTGTTTTTT
>TRBV29-1|TRBJ1-3|NA|TRBD1
CSVAAGTGRNTIYF
TGCAGCGTAGCGGCCGGGACAGGGAGGAACACCATATATTTT
>TRBV30|TRBJ1-3|NA|NA
CAWTQDTASGNTIYF
TGTGCCTGGACCCAGGACACAGCCTCTGGAAACACCATATATTTT
>TRBV7-3|TRBJ1-1|NA|TRBD1
CASSLKPNRGTEAFF
TGTGCCAGCAGCTTAAAACCTAACAGGGGTACTGAAGCTTTCTTT